This entry lists 21 T cell receptor beta chains sequenced from one sample in a study of Graves' ophthalmopathy and Graves' hyperthyroidism. The study amplified TCR beta CDR3 regions using RNA transcripts. The library came from an HTBI-primed first-round RT-PCR and a second-round multiplex PCR. TCRdb reanalysed the multiplex PCR reads using MiXCR and keeps one entry per CDR3 protein. The table shows 300,000 to 350,000 distinct CDR3 sequences, with around a sixth occurring only once. What was sequenced was peripheral blood. These receptors all come from an adult man with Graves' ophthalmopathy.

This clonotype was seen ten or more times. V usage is TRBV10-3 and J usage is TRBJ2-2, with 7 bases that match TRBD2. The junction had 11 bases not matched to a gene; V was cut back by 10 bases and J by 0 bases. Germline CDR1 and CDR2: ENHRY and SYGVKD. CDR3 length: 16 residues. CDR3: CATRLSGTTNTGELFF. The CDR3 DNA sequence: TGTGCCACCCGCCTGAGCGGGACCACGAACACCGGGGAGCTGTTTTTT.

In this sample, this clonotype turned up many times. The chain combines TRBV10-2 with TRBJ1-6; D might be TRBD1 (5 bases). Germline CDR1 and CDR2: WSHSY and SAAADI. V was clipped by 2 bases and J by 12 bases, with 8 bases between them. The CDR3 is 12 residues long. The CDR3 DNA sequence: TGCGCCAGCAGTGAGATACAGGAACCCCTCCACTTT. Translated, it gives CASSEIQEPLHF.

This clonotype is a singleton in its sample. The V and J genes are TRBV6-1 and TRBJ1-1; 8 nucleotides line up with TRBD1. The germline CDR1 and CDR2 sequences are MNHNS and SASEGT. The CDR3 loop spans 14 amino acids. Trimming at V came to 2 bases and at J to 5 bases, leaving 4 bases not matched to a gene. The CDR3, as DNA: TGTGCCAGCAGTGAAACCCAGGGGGCGACTGAAGCTTTCTTT. Its protein is CASSETQGATEAFF.

This clonotype occurred a few times. The rearrangement uses TRBV18 and TRBJ2-7; D call uncertain. The CDR3 is made up of 14 amino acids. The germline V gene encodes CDR1 KGHSH and CDR2 LQKENI. Trimming took 3 bases from V and 3 from J, leaving 12 bases between them. The CDR3 sequence is CASSPLPELYEQYF. CDR3 nucleotide sequence: TGTGCCAGCTCACCTCTTCCAGAGCTCTACGAGCAGTACTTC. Full variable domain (rest looked up from reference TRBV18 and TRBJ2-7): NAGVMQNPRHLVRRRGQEARLRCSPMKGHSHVYWYRQLPEEGLKFMVYLQKENIIDESGMPKERFSAEFPKEGPSILRIQQVVRGDSAAYFCASSPLPELYEQYFGPGTRLTVT.

This clonotype was found many times. The chain uses TRBV3-1 and TRBJ2-2; weak D call: TRBD2 (6 bases). Trimming left V 0 bases short and J 0 bases short, with 14 bases between. Germline loops: CDR1 LGHDT, CDR2 YNNKEL (reference sequence). The CDR3 spans 18 residues. The CDR3 protein is CASSQERGGTTNTGELFF. Here the CDR3 DNA reads TGTGCCAGCAGCCAAGAGAGAGGCGGGACCACGAACACCGGGGAGCTGTTTTTT.

In its sample, this clonotype was seen many times. The gene calls are TRBV14 and TRBJ1-3; D is unclear. Germline values: CDR1 SGHDN, CDR2 FVKESK. This CDR3 region has 14 residues. V lost 4 bases to trimming and J lost 5 bases, with 12 bases between them. In nucleotides, the CDR3 is TGTGCCAGCAGCCCCCAGAGACCTAGAAACACCATATATTTT. Its protein product is CASSPQRPRNTIYF.

In its sample, this clonotype was seen many times. The chain uses TRBV29-1 and TRBJ2-5; 9 nucleotides agree with TRBD2. This CDR3 is 13 amino acids long. The ends lost 6 bases at V and 5 bases at J; junction bases unmatched: 7. The germline gives CDR1 SQVTM, CDR2 ANQGSEA. The CDR3 region is CSVGPGLAETQYF. The CDR3 DNA reads as TGCAGCGTGGGACCGGGACTAGCTGAGACCCAGTACTTC. Combining the CDR3 with reference TRBV29-1 and TRBJ2-5 gives the whole variable domain SAVISQKPSRDICQRGTSLTIQCQVDSQVTMMFWYRQQPGQSLTLIATANQGSEATYESGFVIDKFPISRPNLTFSTLTVSNMSPEDSSIYLCSVGPGLAETQYFGPGTRLLVL.

This clonotype was seen repeatedly, ten times or more. The V and J genes are TRBV6-5 and TRBJ2-5; D remains ambiguous. Germline V CDR1 and CDR2: MNHEY, SVGAGI. V lost 2 bases and J 1 base, leaving 17 bases between the germline ends. The CDR3 contains 17 residues. In DNA form, the CDR3 reads TGTGCCAGCAGTTACCCCGCCAGCGCGTGGGGCCAAGAGACCCAGTACTTC. Residues: CASSYPASAWGQETQYF.

This clonotype has a single count. The rearrangement links TRBV6-2 or TRBV6-3 to TRBJ1-2; a possible D gene is TRBD1 (5 bases). This CDR3 has 13 amino acids. The V and J ends lost 6 bases and 6 bases respectively, with 14 bases between them. Germline V gene lookup returns CDR1 MNHEY and CDR2 SVGEGT. The chain's CDR3 is CASSRDSDHGYTF. The CDR3 DNA reads as TGTGCCAGCAGCCGCGACAGCGATCATGGCTACACCTTC.

This clonotype was observed many times. This chain links TRBV5-4 with TRBJ2-5; D tentatively reads TRBD1 or TRBD2 (5 bases each). The CDR3 spans 13 residues. The V end was cut by 1 base, the J end by 13 bases, with 17 bases between. Germline V lookup: CDR1 SGHNT, CDR2 YYREEE (reference sequence). This chain's CDR3 is CASSLFRDALWYF. The DNA for the CDR3 is TGTGCCAGCAGCTTGTTCCGGGACGCCCTCTGGTACTTC.

This clonotype was counted many times. V usage is TRBV19 and J usage is TRBJ1-1; 9 bases are shared with TRBD1. V was clipped by 1 base and J by 9 bases; unmatched bases: 6. The CDR3 has 14 amino acids. Germline assignment: CDR1 LNHDA and CDR2 SQIVND (reference sequence). In nucleotides, the CDR3 is TGTGCCAGTAGTATAGCCGGGACAGGGCAGAAAGCTTTCTTT. Its translation: CASSIAGTGQKAFF.

Ten or more counts support this clonotype. The chain is built from TRBV28 and TRBJ2-1; D gene uncertain. Trimming took 7 bases from V and 9 from J, leaving 13 bases between them. This CDR3 has 12 amino acids. The germline gives CDR1 MDHEN, CDR2 SYDVKM. The DNA for the CDR3 is TGTGCCAGCACCCTCGCCCCTGGTGAGCAGTTCTTC. This codes for CASTLAPGEQFF. Full variable domain (missing parts from reference TRBV28 and TRBJ2-1): DVKVTQSSRYLVKRTGEKVFLECVQDMDHENMFWYRQDPGLGLRLIYFSYDVKMKEKGDIPEGYSVSREKKERFSLILESASTNQTSMYLCASTLAPGEQFFGPGTRLTVL.

The CDR3 coding sequence is TGTGCCACCAGAAGGGACAGGGGGCATTTGAGCAATCAGCCCCAGCATTTT. The encoded protein is CATRRDRGHLSNQPQHF. The chain links TRBV15 to TRBJ1-5; 12 nucleotides align to TRBD1. The CDR3 loop spans 17 amino acids. Germline V CDR1 and CDR2: LNHNV, YYDKDF (reference sequence). J lost 1 base, V lost 6 bases, and 7 bases had no gene match.

The table lists this clonotype with a count of one. The chain employs TRBV10-3 and TRBJ1-1, with 8 bases matching TRBD1. Germline CDR1 is ENHRY and CDR2 is SYGVKD. The CDR3 extends over 14 amino acids. The V and J ends lost 6 bases and 1 base, in that order; junction bases with no gene match: 4. In DNA form, the CDR3 reads TGTGCCATCAGCCTGGACAGGGCGAACACTGAAGCTTTCTTT. It is translated as CAISLDRANTEAFF.

This clonotype was picked up many times. The gene calls are TRBV6-5 and TRBJ2-7; TRBD1 matches 7 bases. This CDR3 has 14 residues. Germline V gene data show CDR1 as MNHEY and CDR2 as SVGAGI. J was trimmed by 3 bases and V by 5 bases; bases with no gene match: 7. Here the CDR3 DNA reads TGTGCCAGCAGTCCGGACAGGTGCCTCTACGAGCAGTACTTC. It encodes CASSPDRCLYEQYF.

This clonotype was counted once. The chain combines TRBV12-3 or TRBV12-4 with TRBJ1-1; D remains ambiguous. The V and J ends lost 5 bases and 1 base respectively, with 11 bases between them. The CDR3 has 14 residues. The CDR3, as DNA: TGTGCCAGCAGTCCCGACGGACGGAACACTGAAGCTTTCTTT. It is translated as CASSPDGRNTEAFF.

Many counts were recorded for this clonotype. This chain links TRBV20-1 with TRBJ2-7; D might be TRBD1 (5 bases). The V and J ends lost 6 bases and 6 bases respectively, with 24 bases between them. Germline CDR1 is DFQATT and CDR2 is SNEGSKA (reference sequence). This CDR3 comprises 15 residues. CDR3 DNA: TGCAGTGCCAACCCTGGGGCAGACGGATGGGGCGAGCAGTACTTC. Translated: CSANPGADGWGEQYF.

This clonotype was counted ten times or more. The chain has TRBV7-9 and TRBJ2-7; D possibly corresponds to TRBD1 (6 bases). The V and J ends lost 3 bases and 0 bases respectively, with 12 bases between them. The germline CDR1 and CDR2 sequences are SEHNR and FQNEAQ (reference sequence). The CDR3 has 15 amino acids. CDR3 sequence: CASSLGARSSYEQYF. For the CDR3, the DNA is TGTGCCAGCAGCTTGGGGGCGCGGAGCTCCTACGAGCAGTACTTC.

The table lists this clonotype with many counts. The CDR3 bases are TGCAGTGCTAGAGATCGCGGGGGGGCGCTTATGGATTCACCCCTCCACTTT. Translating it yields CSARDRGGALMDSPLHF. V usage is TRBV20-1 and J usage is TRBJ1-6; the D gene is possibly TRBD1 (6 bases). Trimming cost V 0 bases and J 8 bases, with 20 bases left between them. The CDR3 has 17 amino acids. CDR1 is DFQATT, CDR2 SNEGSKA, per germline (reference sequence).

Notes on this clonotype: A much larger clone is a single base away; this may be a read error. V is TRBV4-2 and J is TRBJ2-2; D may be TRBD2 (5 bases). This CDR3 comprises 17 residues. The germline CDR1 and CDR2 sequences are LGHNA and YNFKEQ. This CDR3 reads CASSQDQGIGNTGELSF. Here the CDR3 DNA reads TGTGCCAGCAGCCAAGATCAAGGAATAGGGAACACCGGGGAGCTGTCTTTT.

This clonotype was counted many times. The chain employs TRBV24-1 and TRBJ1-2; D uncertain. CDR3 size: 15 residues. Trimming took 4 bases from V and 6 from J, leaving 17 bases between them. Germline assignment: CDR1 KGHDR and CDR2 SFDVKD. The CDR3 DNA follows: TGTGCCACCAGTGAGCCTGGTGTCGGAAAAGATGGCTACACCTTC. This gives the protein CATSEPGVGKDGYTF.